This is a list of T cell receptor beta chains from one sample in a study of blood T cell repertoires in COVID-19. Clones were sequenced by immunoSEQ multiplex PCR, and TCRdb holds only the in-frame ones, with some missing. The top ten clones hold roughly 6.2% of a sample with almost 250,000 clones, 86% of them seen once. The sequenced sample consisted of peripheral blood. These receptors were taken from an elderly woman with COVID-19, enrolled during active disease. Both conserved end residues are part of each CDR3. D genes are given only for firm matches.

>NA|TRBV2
CASSGRAGVNYGYTF
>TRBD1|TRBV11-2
CASSSYRGEKLFF
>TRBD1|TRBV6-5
CASSYWPGTDNEQFF
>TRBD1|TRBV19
CASSIAGQGAFTEAFF
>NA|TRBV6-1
CASSEGPTTSNYGYTF
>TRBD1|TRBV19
CASIGQGYSPLHF
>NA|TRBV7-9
CASNLAGVNTEAFF
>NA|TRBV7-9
CASSPGWYGYTF
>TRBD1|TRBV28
CASRFRDRVFYGYTF
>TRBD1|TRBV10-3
CAITGTGEGYTF
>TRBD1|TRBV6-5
CASRPTGGSYGYTF
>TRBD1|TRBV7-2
CASSLGDSGNQPQHF
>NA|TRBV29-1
CSVDSGVSSYNEQFF
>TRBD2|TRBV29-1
CSVEDRWRGGPTGELFF
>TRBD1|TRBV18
CASSYRSGTGVYTF
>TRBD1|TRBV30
CAWAMGQTNTEAFF
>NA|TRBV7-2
CASSLEQGSGYTF
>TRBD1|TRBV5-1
CASSLDGGQVYGYTF
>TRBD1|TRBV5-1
CASSLPSGQGTDTQYF
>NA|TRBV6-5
CASSYSTGQRNSPLHF
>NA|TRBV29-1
CSVEEGTYGYTF
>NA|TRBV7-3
CASSLIPLSYEQYF
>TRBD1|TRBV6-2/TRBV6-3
CASSRDSYNEQFF
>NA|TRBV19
CASSMEGFIDGYTF
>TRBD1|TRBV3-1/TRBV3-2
CASSQGDRDRRSPLHF
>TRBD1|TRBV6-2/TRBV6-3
CASSRRGQGVQPQHF
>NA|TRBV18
CASSGGTTTNEKLFF
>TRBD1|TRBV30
CAWSSTGQLNQPQHF
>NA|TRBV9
CASSVSGQPWDGYTF
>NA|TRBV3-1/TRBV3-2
CASSLLGAATNEKLFF
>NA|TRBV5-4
CASSLAPGTENIQYF
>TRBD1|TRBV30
CAWSVAGGIGEQYF
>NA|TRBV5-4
CASSLKQGSGANVLTF
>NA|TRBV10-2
CASIPFAAGDTEAFF
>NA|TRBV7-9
CASSIRGEETQYF
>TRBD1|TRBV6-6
CASSPRTGPSEKLFF
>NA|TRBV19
CASSIGRGPGANVLTF
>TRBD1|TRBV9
CASSVAGGNEQFF
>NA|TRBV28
CASSHQRQPTEAFF
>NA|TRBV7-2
CASSPTGQTPNSPLHF
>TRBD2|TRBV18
CASSPPGLAGTEQYF
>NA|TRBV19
CASSSQGAGATRDTQYF
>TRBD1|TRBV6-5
CASSSGTVYGYTF
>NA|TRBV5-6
CASSLQETQYF
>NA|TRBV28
CASSSDYTDTQYF
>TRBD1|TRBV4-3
CASSQGQGNEKLFF
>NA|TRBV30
CAWSPGGGTEAFF
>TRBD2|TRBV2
CASSWLAGGRGKNIQYF
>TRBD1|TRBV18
CASSPTTGGVLDEKLFF